This TCR beta chain was captured in a study of beta chain features in type 1 diabetes. V was trimmed by 7 bases and J by 7 bases, leaving 10 bases between them. CDR1 is MNHNY and CDR2 is SVGAGI in the germline V gene (reference sequence). The CDR3 contains 11 residues. The isolated RNA, all of it, was reverse transcribed, so expressed TCRB transcripts were what got sequenced. The data were produced by immunoSEQ multiplex PCR, yet TCRdb's version contains in-frame clones alone and is incomplete. Of about 240,000 clones listed, more than 11% are singletons. Study-level findings and limits: Across all four CD4+ subsets, people with type 1 diabetes showed modestly shorter TCRB CDR3s. Type 1 diabetes patients had VDJ junctions that carried fewer insertions and more deletions.

This clone came up a few times. Its antigen is still unknown. This TCR was sampled from a man younger than 45 with type 1 diabetes. The gene calls are TRBV6-6 and TRBJ1-1; D not resolved. Sequenced sample: naive CD4+ T cells from blood. The CDR3 nucleotides are TGTGCCAGCACTGGGCTTTATGAAGCTTTCTTT. As protein: CASTGLYEAFF.